This entry lists 25 T cell receptor beta chains sequenced from one sample in a study of Ad26.COV2.S vaccination and SARS-CoV-2 variants. Measured with immunoSEQ multiplex PCR; TCRdb has only the in-frame clones, and not every one. This sample has hundreds of thousands of clones; roughly 91% occur once, and the top ten carry approximately 3.6%. Sample treatment: 15 to 20 received Ad26.COV2.S at low or high dose, single or two shots; 5 received placebo; per-sample allocation not given. Sampling was done on day 63 after the first vaccine or placebo injection. The sample in question was peripheral blood, obtained in a trial of Ad26.COV2.S vaccine versus placebo. All receptors come from a person between 18 and 59 years old who received the Ad26.COV2.S COVID-19 vaccine or a placebo.

This clone was seen once. This chain connects TRBV30 to TRBJ2-5; maybe TRBD2 (5 bases). The germline V gene encodes CDR1 GTSNPN and CDR2 SVGIG (reference sequence). This CDR3 region has 12 residues. Trimming took off 2 bases at V and 7 bases at J, with 11 bases between the two ends. This chain's CDR3 is CAWSRSSGTQYF. The CDR3, as DNA: TGTGCCTGGAGTCGTAGCAGCGGGACCCAGTACTTC.

Details on this clone: With a much larger clone just one base away, this may be a read error. The CDR3 loop reads CASSETSGGADTQYF. CDR3 bases: TGTGCCAGCAGTGAAACTAGCGGGGGGGCAGATACGCAGTATTTT. This chain joins TRBV6-1 and TRBJ2-3; 13 bases align to TRBD2. The trim removed 2 bases at V and 4 bases at J, leaving 0 bases unmatched. The germline CDR1 and CDR2 sequences are MNHNS and SASEGT. The CDR3 extends over 15 amino acids.

The rearrangement links TRBV3-1 (or the pseudogene TRBV3-2) to TRBJ2-1; 8 bases fit TRBD1. Germline V gene data show CDR1 as LGHDT and CDR2 as YNNKEL (reference sequence). CDR3 length: 16 amino acids. The V segment lost 3 bases and the J segment 4 bases; nucleotides outside the gene matches: 8. CDR3 in amino acids: CASSHPGQVKYNEQFF. The CDR3 nucleotides are TGTGCCAGCAGCCACCCGGGACAGGTGAAATACAATGAGCAGTTCTTC.

This chain connects TRBV5-1 to TRBJ2-1; possibly TRBD2 for D (6 bases). The CDR3 runs 16 residues. Germline V lookup: CDR1 SGHRS, CDR2 YFSETQ. V lost 0 bases and J 8 bases, leaving 18 bases between the germline ends. CDR3: CASSLALTGLLHEQFF. The CDR3 coding sequence is TGCGCCAGCAGCTTGGCCCTTACGGGACTCCTCCATGAGCAGTTCTTC. Looking up the rest from reference TRBV5-1 and TRBJ2-1 gives the full variable domain: KAGVTQTPRYLIKTRGQQVTLSCSPISGHRSVSWYQQTPGQGLQFLFEYFSETQRNKGNFPGRFSGRQFSNSRSEMNVSTLELGDSALYLCASSLALTGLLHEQFFGPGTRLTVL.

The chain uses TRBV29-1 and TRBJ2-7, with 9 bases that match TRBD1. Germline-derived CDR1 and CDR2 are SQVTM and ANQGSEA. V shed 1 base and J 7 bases; nucleotides not matched to a gene: 8. CDR3 size: 14 residues. CDR3 residues: CSVEVAGTGTEQYF. As DNA, the CDR3 is TGCAGCGTTGAAGTGGCCGGGACAGGGACAGAGCAGTACTTC.

This sequence joins TRBV7-3 and TRBJ1-2; TRBD1 matches 7 bases. This CDR3 contains 14 residues. The V segment lost 0 bases and the J segment 7 bases; nucleotides outside the gene matches: 5. The V gene's germline CDR1 is SGHTA and CDR2 FQGTGA. Here the CDR3 DNA reads TGTGCCAGCAGCTTAACAGGGGGCTGGAGTGGCTACACCTTC. It codes for CASSLTGGWSGYTF.

V usage is TRBV4-1 and J usage is TRBJ1-2; no clear D. The CDR3 contains 14 residues. V was shortened by 1 base and J by 3 bases, with 9 bases between the two germline ends. The germline V gene has CDR1 MGHRA and CDR2 YSYEKL. In DNA, the CDR3 is TGCGCCAGCAGCCAAGCGGCGGGTGACTATGGCTACACCTTC. This encodes CASSQAAGDYGYTF.

The chain links TRBV7-9 to TRBJ2-3; a weak D match, TRBD1 (6 bases). V was cut by 3 bases and J by 4 bases, with 14 bases left in between. Per germline, CDR1 SEHNR and CDR2 FQNEAQ (reference sequence). The CDR3 totals 15 residues. The DNA for the CDR3 is TGTGCCAGCAGCTTTACCAGGGGATGGGCAGATACGCAGTATTTT. Residues: CASSFTRGWADTQYF.

The chain recombines TRBV2 with TRBJ1-4; D unresolved. The CDR3 runs 14 residues. Germline-derived CDR1 and CDR2 are SNHLY and FYNNEI. V lost 6 bases and J lost 7, with 15 bases in between. CDR3 protein: CASSEAGRLEKLFF. The CDR3 DNA reads TGTGCCAGCAGCGAGGCTGGGAGGCTTGAAAAACTGTTTTTT.

V gene TRBV7-3 combines with J gene TRBJ2-7; no definite D call. Looked up from germline, CDR1 is SGHTA and CDR2 is FQGTGA. The CDR3 totals 15 residues. The ends were cut back, 2 bases at V and 0 bases at J, with 11 bases in the middle. CDR3 nucleotides: TGTGCCAGCAGCTTATACGGCTTAAGCTCCTACGAGCAGTACTTC. The encoded protein is CASSLYGLSSYEQYF.

The chain couples TRBV4-1 to TRBJ2-1; 11 bases fit TRBD2. With 3 bases clipped from V and 7 bases from J, the junction kept 8 bases outside the gene matches. CDR3 size: 16 residues. The germline gives CDR1 MGHRA, CDR2 YSYEKL. The CDR3 reads CASSHPALAGGNEQFF. The CDR3 DNA is TGCGCCAGCAGCCACCCGGCCCTAGCGGGGGGAAATGAGCAGTTCTTC.

The chain has TRBV11-2 and TRBJ2-1; D not certain. Germline loops: CDR1 SGHAT, CDR2 FQNNGV. V lost 5 bases and J lost 3, with 8 bases in between. The CDR3 contains 13 residues. The CDR3 sequence: CASSISHYNEQFF. The CDR3 coding sequence is TGTGCCAGCAGCATTAGCCACTACAATGAGCAGTTCTTC. The variable domain in full, with the rest retrieved from reference TRBV11-2 and TRBJ2-1, is EAGVAQSPRYKIIEKRQSVAFWCNPISGHATLYWYQQILGQGPKLLIQFQNNGVVDDSQLPKDRFSAERLKGVDSTLKIQPAKLEDSAVYLCASSISHYNEQFFGPGTRLTVL.

V gene TRBV19 combines with J gene TRBJ2-4, with 7 bases lining up with TRBD1. CDR1 is LNHDA and CDR2 is SQIVND in the germline V gene (reference sequence). The CDR3 totals 15 residues. V lost 3 bases, J lost 1 base, and 3 bases stayed unmatched. This chain's CDR3 is CASSMTGLAKNIQYF. Here the CDR3 DNA reads TGTGCCAGTAGTATGACAGGGTTGGCCAAAAACATTCAGTACTTC.

This rearrangement joins TRBV30 to TRBJ1-4; D not certain. CDR3 length: 13 residues. V lost 2 bases to trimming and J lost 8 bases, with 12 bases between them. CDR1 is GTSNPN, CDR2 SVGIG, per germline (reference sequence). For the CDR3, the DNA is TGTGCCTGGAGTCCCAGATTACGGGAAAAACTGTTTTTT. This encodes CAWSPRLREKLFF.

Notes on this clone: Other DNA sequences in the same sample also yield this CDR3. The chain carries TRBV19 and TRBJ1-5, with 7 bases fitting TRBD1. The CDR3 is 15 residues long. Per the germline V gene, CDR1 is LNHDA and CDR2 is SQIVND (reference sequence). V lost 1 base, J lost 3 bases, and 3 bases stayed unmatched. DNA of the CDR3: TGTGCCAGTAGTATAGGGACAGGTTTCAATCAGCCCCAGCATTTT. Its protein product is CASSIGTGFNQPQHF.

A remark on this clone: Within the sample, other DNA sequences also encode this same CDR3. The genes are TRBV6-1 and TRBJ1-2; D is ambiguous. The V end was cut by 2 bases, the J end by 5 bases, with 6 bases between. The CDR3 length is 12 residues. Germline lookup yields CDR1 MNHNS and CDR2 SASEGT. The CDR3 sequence is CASSERSYGYTF. Written as DNA, the CDR3 is TGTGCCAGCAGTGAACGGTCTTATGGCTACACCTTC.

This clone was observed once. Written as DNA, the CDR3 is TGTGCCAGCAGCTTCCGGGACAGGCTCCATGAGCAGTTCTTC. Translation: CASSFRDRLHEQFF. This chain links TRBV5-4 with TRBJ2-1, with 8 bases that match TRBD1. V shed 2 bases and J 8 bases; nucleotides not matched to a gene: 6. Germline CDR1 is SGHNT and CDR2 is YYREEE (reference sequence). This CDR3 comprises 14 residues. Looking up the rest from reference TRBV5-4 and TRBJ2-1 gives the full variable domain: ETGVTQSPTHLIKTRGQQVTLRCSSQSGHNTVSWYQQALGQGPQFIFQYYREEENGRGNFPPRFSGLQFPNYSSELNVNALELDDSALYLCASSFRDRLHEQFFGPGTRLTVL.

J is TRBJ1-3 and V is TRBV11-3; D gene ambiguous. The CDR3 consists of 15 residues. In germline, CDR1 is SGHNT, CDR2 YENEEA. The ends were cut back, 5 bases at V and 1 base at J, with 12 bases in the middle. The CDR3 loop is CASSMGGGSGNTIYF. In DNA form, the CDR3 reads TGTGCCAGCAGCATGGGTGGTGGATCTGGAAACACCATATATTTT.

The chain links TRBV10-3 to TRBJ2-3; unclear D gene. Germline V gene data show CDR1 as ENHRY and CDR2 as SYGVKD. The germline V and J ends were trimmed by 2 bases and 5 bases, with 2 bases remaining between them. This CDR3 has 11 residues. This CDR3 reads CAISEGDTQYF. The CDR3 coding sequence is TGTGCCATCAGTGAGGGAGATACGCAGTATTTT.

The V and J genes are TRBV11-2 and TRBJ1-6; D may be TRBD1 (5 bases). CDR1 is SGHAT, CDR2 FQNNGV, per germline. Trimming shortened V by 6 bases and J by 9 bases, and 18 bases separated the two germline ends. This CDR3 region has 15 residues. The DNA for the CDR3 is TGTGCCAGCAGTAGTGTTCTCGGGGGTGTTTCACCCCTCCACTTT. Translation: CASSSVLGGVSPLHF.

The rearrangement links TRBV4-2 to TRBJ1-3; a weak D match, TRBD1 (5 bases). There are 12 residues in the CDR3. The germline V gene encodes CDR1 LGHNA and CDR2 YNFKEQ. Trimming removed 4 bases at V and 7 bases at J, with 8 bases between. The CDR3 DNA sequence: TGTGCCAGCAGCCCCGGGGGGAACACCATATATTTT. It encodes CASSPGGNTIYF.

The chain joins TRBV11-3 to TRBJ2-2, with 9 bases fitting TRBD1. Per germline, CDR1 SGHNT and CDR2 YENEEA. This CDR3 region has 16 residues. V lost 5 bases, J lost 1 base, and 5 bases stayed unmatched. CDR3 DNA: TGTGCCAGCAGCGCCACGGGACAGGGGAACACCGGGGAGCTGTTTTTT. It translates to CASSATGQGNTGELFF.

This chain links TRBV16 with TRBJ1-2; no firm D call. Trimming cost V 4 bases and J 3 bases, with 15 bases left between them. Per germline, CDR1 KGHSY and CDR2 FQNENV. The CDR3 length is 15 residues. For the CDR3, the DNA is TGTGCCAGCAGCCCCCCGGTGCCCCTTGACTATGGCTACACCTTC. Translating it yields CASSPPVPLDYGYTF.

This clone is a singleton in its sample. The rearrangement joins TRBV9 to TRBJ1-6, with D possibly TRBD1 on 5 matching bases. The CDR3 consists of 18 residues. Trimming stripped 4 bases from V and 0 bases from J, with 17 bases between. Per the germline V gene, CDR1 is SGDLS and CDR2 is YYNGEE. The DNA of the CDR3 is TGTGCCAGCAGCATGGGGCGGGGTGAGAGCTCCTATAATTCACCCCTCCACTTT. Translated, it gives CASSMGRGESSYNSPLHF.

As for this clone: This sample includes further DNA sequences coding for the same CDR3. The V and J genes are TRBV19 and TRBJ2-7; the D gene is possibly TRBD1 (6 bases). The CDR3 loop spans 13 amino acids. The ends were cut back, 5 bases at V and 0 bases at J, with 8 bases in the middle. Looked up from germline, CDR1 is LNHDA and CDR2 is SQIVND (reference sequence). The CDR3 DNA reads as TGTGCCAGTAGTGAGGACAGCTCCTACGAGCAGTACTTC. Translated, it gives CASSEDSSYEQYF.